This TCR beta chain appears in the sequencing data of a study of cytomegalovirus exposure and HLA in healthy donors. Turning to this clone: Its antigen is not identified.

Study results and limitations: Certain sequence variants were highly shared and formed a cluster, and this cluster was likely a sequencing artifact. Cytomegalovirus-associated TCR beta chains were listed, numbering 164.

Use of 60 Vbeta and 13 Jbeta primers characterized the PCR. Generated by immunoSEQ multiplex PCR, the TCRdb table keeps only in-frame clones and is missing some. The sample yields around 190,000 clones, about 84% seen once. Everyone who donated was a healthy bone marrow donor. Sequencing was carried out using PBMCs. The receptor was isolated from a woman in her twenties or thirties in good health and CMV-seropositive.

CDR3 amino acids: CAVSSGIRVHYNEQFF. CDR3 DNA sequence: TGTGCCGTTTCCTCGGGGATCCGGGTTCACTACAATGAGCAGTTCTTC. The chain is built from TRBV7-9 and TRBJ2-1; D is possibly TRBD2 (5 bases). Trimming shortened V by 11 bases and J by 3 bases, and 23 bases separated the two germline ends. Germline V gene sequence: CDR1 SEHNR, CDR2 FQNEAQ (reference sequence). The CDR3 has 16 amino acids.